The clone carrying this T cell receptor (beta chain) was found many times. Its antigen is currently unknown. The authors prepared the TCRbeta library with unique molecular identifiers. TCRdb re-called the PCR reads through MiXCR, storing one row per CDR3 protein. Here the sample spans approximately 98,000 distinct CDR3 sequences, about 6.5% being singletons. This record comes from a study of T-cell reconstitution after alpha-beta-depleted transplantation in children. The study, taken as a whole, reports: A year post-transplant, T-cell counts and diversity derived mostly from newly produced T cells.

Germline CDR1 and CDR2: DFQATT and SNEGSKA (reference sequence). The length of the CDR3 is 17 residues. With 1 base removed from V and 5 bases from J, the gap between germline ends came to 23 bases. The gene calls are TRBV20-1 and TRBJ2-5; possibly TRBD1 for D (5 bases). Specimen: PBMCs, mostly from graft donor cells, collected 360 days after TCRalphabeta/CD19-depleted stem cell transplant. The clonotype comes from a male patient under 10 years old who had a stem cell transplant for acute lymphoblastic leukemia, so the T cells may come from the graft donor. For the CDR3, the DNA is TGCAGTGCTAGAGTGGTTTTAAGGGGCCCGGATTGGGAGACCCAGTACTTC. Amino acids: CSARVVLRGPDWETQYF.